This T cell receptor (beta chain) originates from a study of cytomegalovirus exposure and HLA in healthy donors (dated by TCRdb to about 2017). About the study as a whole: An earlier analysis of fewer than 750 of the donors reported about 280 Gb of sequence data and around 120 million unique TCR beta sequences obtained from 180 million or so T cells. To study patterns of TCR occurrence, a later analysis re-analyzed previously published TCR beta repertoires from 700 or so donors and added high-resolution HLA genotyping. An earlier analysis of 450 to 750 of the donors used high-throughput TCR beta sequencing to judge whether each TCR beta V gene segment behaved as functional or pseudogenic. A later genetic analysis took genome-wide SNP genotypes for about 55% of the roughly 670 donors and used that subset as a discovery cohort. Every discovery cohort repertoire had been produced on one sequencing platform. Along with the approximately 620-subject first cohort, a separate validation cohort of over a hundred different subjects was used. Typing coverage varied by locus: about 629-640 donors for A, B, C, DRB1 and DQB1; approximately 500 for DQA1; around 610 for DPA1; some 470 for DPB1. The T cell repertoires of 666 subjects were profiled by immunosequencing and related to cytomegalovirus serostatus. High-throughput TCR immunosequencing, statistical association of individual TCRs with disease status, and machine learning were combined to predict cytomegalovirus infection status. HLA typing covered class I and class II loci at four-digit resolution. Alongside the repertoire data, information on donor age, sex, ethnicity and CMV serostatus was compiled. Across 398 genotyped donors of the cohort, an average of about 240,000 unique TCR beta nucleotide sequences per donor were sequenced, and around 19% of those sequences were non-productive. Around 320 gigabases of sequencing data and some 85 million unique TCR sequences were included in an early release covering about 620 HLA-typed donors. Of the 350 to 450 genotyped donors, around 81% fell in the genetic ancestry cluster associated with self-reported Caucasian donors. Roughly 5 DR-DQ haplotypes were treated as single units for association and clustering because of strong linkage in the cohort. The study was designed to test whether signatures of past pathogen exposure could be identified by cataloging public T cell receptors. Rather than using new phenotypic data, the later analysis identified candidate immune exposures from TCR beta sequences and from how often those sequences occurred across donors.

The junction carries 6 bases between V and J, which are trimmed by 5 bases and 1 base respectively. The CDR1 and CDR2 encoded by the germline V gene are SGHVS and FQNEAQ. Reading from cysteine to phenylalanine, the CDR3 counts 14 amino acids. Here the CDR3 DNA is all that survives: 42 bases in frame from base 1. The cohort consisted of fewer than 700 healthy bone marrow donors. At the time of sampling, all cohort members were nominally healthy, though unrecorded immune exposures were likely present. The donor tested CMV seronegative, placing the donor among the 350 or so seronegative members of the cohort. A peripheral blood sample was provided by each donor, and peripheral blood mononuclear cells were used for TCR beta sequencing. The Qiagen DNeasy Blood Extraction Kit was used to extract genomic DNA from the blood cell samples. The receptor library was made with the immunoSEQ multiplex PCR assay. For the multiplex PCR, a mixture combining 60 forward primers for TCR Vbeta segments and 13 reverse primers for TCR Jbeta segments was used. The CDR3 region of rearranged TCR beta genes was amplified from genomic DNA by a multiplex PCR assay. On the Illumina HiSeq System, the amplified TCR beta libraries were sequenced as 87-base-pair reads. The authors' analysis ran thus. In a later analysis, 77 million or so unique TCR beta chains were counted across the roughly 610 repertoires, and some 10 million of these chains were shared by at least two donors. Raw reads were error-corrected and collapsed into unique sequences with a nearest-neighbor algorithm that merged closely related sequences to remove PCR and sequencing errors. To assign V, D and J gene segments, CDR3 sequences were aligned to IMGT reference sequences. For a sequence to be retained, a match of at least six nucleotides to both a V gene segment and a J gene segment was required. A rearrangement counted as productive if the CDR3 had no stop codons and remained in frame with V and J, and every other rearrangement counted as non-productive. Following IMGT convention, CDR3 was defined as the stretch from the second conserved V-encoded cysteine up to the conserved J-encoded phenylalanine. The earlier analysis of a few hundred of the donors excluded sequences that lacked an unambiguous match to a single V gene segment. An earlier analysis of over 450 of the donors classified V segments as functional when productive rearrangements were above 56.7% and as segregating when the standard deviation between donors was above 5%. To diagnose cytomegalovirus status from the catalog of TCR beta chain sequences, a statistical classification framework was built. In a later analysis, V and J genes were assigned by comparing TCR nucleotide sequences against IMGT/GENE-DB human TR gene sequences. The TCRdist pipeline was used in a later analysis to assign CDR3 sequences and most-parsimonious VDJ recombination scenarios. A later analysis defined each TCR beta chain by its CDR3 amino acid sequence plus V-gene family, and excluded reads lacking a unique V-gene family. As a way to deal with suspected cross-contamination and a sequencing artifact, a later analysis dropped 500 to 700 nucleotide sequences that were highly shared and had low generation probability. In a later analysis, a clonal expansion index for each public chain was calculated from normalized within-repertoire ranks of inferred template counts. A later analysis computed generation probabilities with a VDJ recombination model fitted to out-of-frame rearrangements, and checked the results against IGoR. A later analysis scored TCR-TCR, TCR-HLA and TCR-CMV co-occurrence with hypergeometric tests, applying a repertoire-size bias correction to TCR pairs. A later analysis estimated false discovery rates by permuting HLA or CMV assignments 20 times. In a later analysis, co-occurring TCRs were grouped with DBSCAN, and TCRdist sequence similarity was added when clustering was performed within HLA-allele-positive subsets. For co-occurrence clustering, repertoires with fewer than 30,000 or more than 120,000 public chains were excluded, along with 5 or 6 repertoires with anomalous nucleotide sharing. TCRdb re-hosts the immuneACCESS table, in-frame sequences only. Its copies lack some clones; in the studies checked, an unresolved V gene accounts for under half of them, and the cause for the rest is not known. V and J calls and clone size are given by that table; D and trimming were obtained from the DNA. In this sample the table shows about 130,000 clones, about 8.5% of which occur a single time. Clones ranked in the top ten supply about 5.5% of the sample.

The paper as a whole reports these results and caveats: For the cohort, immune exposure information was limited to CMV serostatus. In an earlier analysis of a few hundred of the donors, most TCR beta V segments were observed in productive rearrangements about 87% or about 30% of the time, broadly matching IMGT annotations. Compared with equally common non-associated chains, HLA-associated TCR beta chains in a later analysis were more clonally expanded and had lower generation probabilities. Correlated functional status among segregating V segments might be attributable to linkage disequilibrium, but an unknown experimental factor could not be ruled out. A further reported finding was that TCR beta sequences accurately predicted the HLA-A and HLA-B alleles for most subjects in the first cohort. The authors suggested that the approach could potentially be extended to other disease states and immunological phenotypes. In a later analysis, the rate of TCR association differed among HLA loci, with DRB1 alleles having the most associated TCRs and HLA-C alleles having the fewest. Across donors, most TCR sequences were observed very rarely, whereas some public TCRs were present in many individuals. Several of the top co-occurrence clusters appeared to be linked to parvovirus B19, influenza, CMV and Epstein-Barr virus, according to a later analysis. Most CMV-associated TCR beta chains appeared to be HLA-restricted in a later analysis, and the HLA associations seemed to be driven largely by CMV exposure. A later genetic analysis associated a missense DCLRE1C variant with V-gene and J-gene trimming of TCR beta chains, and an independent cohort replicated the association. Because the 87-base-pair reads could not distinguish some IMGT-functional V segments, including TRBV6-2 and TRBV6-3, those segments were excluded. When HLA alleles, especially DR and DQ, strongly co-occurred, attributing TCR associations to individual alleles was difficult. Roughly uniform sequencing depth across donors was assumed in presence/absence analyses, although this assumption may not hold. A cluster of highly shared sequence variants was judged likely to represent a technical artifact of the sequencing pipeline. A later analysis associated 15,000 to 20,000 TCR beta sequences with specific HLA alleles at a false discovery rate of 0.05. Cytomegalovirus status was reported to be diagnosed by the classifier with high specificity and sensitivity in both the original and validation cohorts. Over 15 rarely observed V segments, including chromosome 9 orphons, were excluded from the earlier analysis of several hundred of the donors because counts were too low. In the study, 150 to 200 TCR beta chains were listed as associated with cytomegalovirus. HLA typing was unavailable for some donors at each locus, so association tests used only the typed subset. Only TCR beta chains were sequenced in this cohort, and the absence of alpha or paired-chain data limited detectable features. According to a later genetic analysis, donors in an Asian-associated ancestry cluster had fewer N-insertions in productive TCRs than the roughly 660-donor mean. A few of the identified cytomegalovirus-associated TCR beta chains were confirmed in vitro to be specific for cytomegalovirus antigens.

There are a few counts of this clone. Its recognized antigen is unknown. No much larger clone is present one base from it, and per-base qualities are unavailable. The chain uses TRBV7-8 and TRBJ1-6, with no reliable assignment of the D segment. The sequenced sample was PBMCs. The receptor comes from a middle-aged man in good health and CMV-seronegative. The CDR3 protein is CASSPYSYNSPLHF. The DNA reads TGTGCCAGCAGCCCCTATTCCTATAATTCACCCCTCCACTTT.